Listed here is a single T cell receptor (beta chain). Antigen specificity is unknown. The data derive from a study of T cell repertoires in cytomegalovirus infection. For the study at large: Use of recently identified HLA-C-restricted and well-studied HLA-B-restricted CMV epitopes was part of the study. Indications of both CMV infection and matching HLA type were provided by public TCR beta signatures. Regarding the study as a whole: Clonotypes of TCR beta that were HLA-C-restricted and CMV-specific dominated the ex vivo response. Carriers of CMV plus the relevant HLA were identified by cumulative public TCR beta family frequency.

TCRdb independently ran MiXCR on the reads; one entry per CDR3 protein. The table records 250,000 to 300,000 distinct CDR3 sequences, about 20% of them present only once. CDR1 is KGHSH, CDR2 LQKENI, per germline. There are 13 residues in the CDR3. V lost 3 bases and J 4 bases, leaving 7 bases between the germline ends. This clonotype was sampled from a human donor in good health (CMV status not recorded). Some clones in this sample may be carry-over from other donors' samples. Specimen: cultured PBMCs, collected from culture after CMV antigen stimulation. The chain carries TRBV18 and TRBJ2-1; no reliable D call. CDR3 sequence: CASSPQEYNEQFF. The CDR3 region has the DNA TGTGCCAGCTCACCCCAGGAATACAATGAGCAGTTCTTC.